This T cell receptor (beta chain) was sequenced in a study of T cell clonotyping in hematopoietic cell transplantation. Study-wide results and caveats: No sorting was done, leaving CD4 and CD8 contributions mixed. Pathologically expanded recipient clonotypes increased progressively from day 30 to day 180 as diversity fell. At the given depth, recipient repertoires were over 95% de novo clonotypes.

Produced via immunoSEQ multiplex PCR; TCRdb's table is partial and in-frame only. The sample consists of around 1,200 clones, around 82% of them appearing once. This clone was found once. Its antigen is not identified. The CDR3 extends over 14 amino acids. V shed 0 bases, J shed 7 bases, and the junction held 4 bases outside the gene matches. The germline CDR1 and CDR2 sequences are MNHEY and SVGAGI. The TCR sequence derives from a female patient aged 50 to 65 who had an allogeneic stem cell transplant, so the T cells may come from the graft donor. Some clones in this sample may be carry-over from other donors' samples. The sample in question was PBMCs, obtained 30 days after allogeneic stem cell transplant. The genes are TRBV6-5 and TRBJ1-1; 8 nucleotides line up with TRBD1. The CDR3 sequence: CASSYSDTGGEAFF. The CDR3 region has the DNA TGTGCCAGCAGTTACTCGGACACAGGGGGTGAAGCTTTCTTT.